This T cell receptor beta chain was sequenced for a study of early T cells in non-severe SARS-CoV-2 infection. Study-wide context: Sequencing of bulk RNA from unsorted whole blood was done, without chain pairing.

Study-wide findings and caveats: Comparison of clonotypes with VDJdb favored anti-spike CD8 responses while missing private and CD4 specificities.

Individual cDNA molecules received unique molecular identifiers. TCRdb recomputed calls from the 5' RACE reads with MiXCR, one row per CDR3 protein. Here the sample spans fewer than 70,000 distinct CDR3 sequences, 4.6% being singletons. Ten or more counts support this clonotype. Its target is unknown. Source: whole blood, taken at baseline. The clonotype comes from an adult who was a healthcare worker with PCR-confirmed SARS-CoV-2 infection or an uninfected control (not recorded which). The donor label of this sample is uncertain.

For the CDR3, the DNA is TGTGCCAGCTCACTCGACAACATGAACACTGAAGCTTTCTTT. Translated, it gives CASSLDNMNTEAFF. This chain joins TRBV18 and TRBJ1-1, with no clear D. The germline gives CDR1 KGHSH, CDR2 LQKENI. V lost 4 bases to trimming and J lost 0 bases, with 9 bases between them. The CDR3 runs to 14 residues.